The entry that follows covers one T cell receptor (beta chain) sequence. The entry originates in a study of control samples from healthy donors and cancer patients. Sequencing was performed with immunoSEQ multiplex PCR; in TCRdb, only in-frame clones are kept and a portion is missing. The repertoire holds 95,000 to 110,000 clones, more than 85% seen once, with approximately 20% in the top ten. The germline V gene has CDR1 SQVTM and CDR2 ANQGSEA. Germline trimming cut 4 bases from V and 8 bases from J; bases unmatched to any gene: 8. The CDR3 loop spans 14 amino acids. The chain uses TRBV29-1 and TRBJ1-4, with TRBD1 matching 9 bases. The TCR sequence derives from a man in his sixties with lung cancer. The sample comprised PBMCs. Here the CDR3 DNA reads TGCAGCGTTGGAGAGGGACAGGGTAGCGAAAAACTGTTTTTT. Residues: CSVGEGQGSEKLFF.